This TCR beta chain emerged from a study of cytomegalovirus exposure and HLA in healthy donors. The validation cohort, a group of 100 to 150 subjects, included the donors and was separate from the approximately 700-subject first cohort. Only in-frame clones appear in the TCRdb table, and some are missing; sequencing was by immunoSEQ multiplex PCR. Of under 350,000 clones listed, 86% are singletons. The sequencing input was PBMCs. The sequence was obtained from a young woman in good health and CMV-seronegative.

CDR3 bases: TGTGCCAGCAGTCCCCCCTGGGGGCAACAGTTCTTC. Protein product: CASSPPWGQQFF. The chain uses TRBV25-1 and TRBJ2-1; D might be TRBD1 (6 bases). V was trimmed by 5 bases and J by 13 bases, leaving 15 bases between them. The CDR3 is 12 residues long. The germline V gene has CDR1 MGHDK and CDR2 SYGVNS.